Below, 10 T cell receptor beta chains from the same sample are listed, as sequenced in a study of vaccination and CD4 T cells after COVID-19. Stated treatment: roughly nine-day PBMC culture with coronavirus spike peptide pools or control peptides (ViraFEST assay). Collection of the unexposed donor's CD4+ T cells took place before the COVID-19 pandemic (2011-2018). Sequenced with the Oncomine TCR Beta short-read assay was DNA taken from cultured CD4+ T cells. Each CDR3 protein gets one entry after TCRdb re-called the PCR reads with MiXCR. The data show 500 to 800 distinct CDR3 sequences, with approximately 8% seen just once and more than 15% held by the top ten. These receptors' targets are unknown. Sequenced input: CD4+ T cells from blood, cultured in vitro. These receptors all stem from a human donor in good health.

Judged by abundance, this clonotype is medium-sized (0.01 to 0.1%). This chain links TRBV5-1 with TRBJ1-2; D is unresolved. Germline V gives CDR1 SGHRS, CDR2 YFSETQ. The CDR3 has 13 residues. V lost 2 bases to trimming and J lost 5 bases, with 10 bases between them. In nucleotides, the CDR3 is TGCGCCAGCAGCTTCCCGGGAGCTTATGGCTACACCTTC. Residues: CASSFPGAYGYTF.

This clonotype qualifies as large. V is TRBV20-1 and J is TRBJ1-1, with 11 bases identical to TRBD1. Germline lookup yields CDR1 DFQATT and CDR2 SNEGSKA (reference sequence). V shed 2 bases and J 2 bases; nucleotides not matched to a gene: 7. The CDR3 length is 16 residues. The CDR3 protein is CSARLAGQGGNTEAFF. CDR3 nucleotides: TGCAGTGCTAGATTGGCGGGACAGGGGGGAAACACTGAAGCTTTCTTT.

By share, this clonotype counts as large. The chain uses TRBV18 and TRBJ1-5; D gene unclear. V gave up 2 bases and J gave up 0 bases, with 11 bases separating them. The CDR3 covers 16 residues. Germline-derived CDR1 and CDR2 are KGHSH and LQKENI. This CDR3 is CASSPFSEGSNQPQHF. Written as DNA, the CDR3 is TGTGCCAGCTCACCATTCTCTGAAGGTAGCAATCAGCCCCAGCATTTT.

To note about this clonotype: Being one base from a much bigger clone, this may be a read error. The chain uses TRBV18 and TRBJ1-2; no reliable D call. The CDR3 totals 14 residues. V was trimmed by 0 bases and J by 2 bases, leaving 7 bases between them. Germline values: CDR1 KGHSH, CDR2 LQKENI. CDR3 nucleotides: TGTGCCAGCTCACCACCAACGGGCAACTATGGCTACACCTTC. Translated, it gives CASSPPTGNYGYTF.

This clonotype qualifies as medium-sized. DNA of the CDR3: TGTGCCAGCTCACCATCAGCCAACCAAGAGACCCAGTACTTC. This codes for CASSPSANQETQYF. This chain uses TRBV18 with TRBJ2-5; D gene ambiguous. From germline, CDR1 is KGHSH and CDR2 LQKENI. The CDR3 runs to 14 residues. The V and J ends lost 2 bases and 0 bases respectively, with 7 bases between them.

In its sample, this clonotype ranks as large. The gene calls are TRBV6-5 and TRBJ1-6; D not certain. Germline V gene lookup returns CDR1 MNHEY and CDR2 SVGAGI. Between the trimmed V and J ends, which lost 3 bases and 10 bases, there was a span of 13 bases. The CDR3 extends over 14 amino acids. CDR3 DNA: TGTGCCAGCAGTTATACGGGGATTGGATCACCCCTCCACTTT. Protein product: CASSYTGIGSPLHF.

This clonotype came up a few times. The chain joins TRBV5-6 to TRBJ1-4, with D tentatively TRBD1 (6 bases). Trimming stripped 4 bases from V and 8 bases from J, with 15 bases between. CDR1 is SGHDT, CDR2 YYEEEE, per germline. The CDR3 runs to 14 residues. The CDR3 nucleotides read TGTGCCAGCAGCCAACGGGGGGCCGAGGAAAAACTGTTTTTT. It encodes CASSQRGAEEKLFF.

By frequency in the sample, this clonotype is large. This chain uses TRBV6-1 with TRBJ1-1; 11 bases are shared with TRBD1. The trim removed 6 bases at V and 6 bases at J, leaving 9 bases unmatched. Germline lookup yields CDR1 MNHNS and CDR2 SASEGT. CDR3 length: 15 residues. The CDR3 here is CASRELDRGRSEAFF. In nucleotides, the CDR3 is TGTGCCAGCAGGGAGTTGGACAGGGGGCGATCTGAAGCTTTCTTT.

The CDR3 sequence: CASSSWDFRGYTF. In DNA form, the CDR3 reads TGTGCCAGCAGTTCTTGGGACTTCCGTGGCTACACCTTC. V is TRBV2 and J is TRBJ1-2; TRBD1 is a possible D gene (5 bases). Germline V lookup: CDR1 SNHLY, CDR2 FYNNEI. V shed 5 bases and J shed 7 bases, with 14 bases lying between them. CDR3 size: 13 residues.

This clonotype is large in the sample. V usage is TRBV7-9 and J usage is TRBJ2-1, with D tentatively TRBD1 (5 bases). Trimming left V 1 base short and J 5 bases short, with 12 bases between. This CDR3 is 15 amino acids long. Germline values: CDR1 SEHNR, CDR2 FQNEAQ (reference sequence). The CDR3 is CASSLVPDRHNEQFF. Here the CDR3 DNA reads TGTGCCAGCAGCTTAGTCCCCGACAGACACAATGAGCAGTTCTTC.